The 20 T cell receptor beta chains below were found in one sample sequenced in a study of technical replicates of blood from several donors (dated by TCRdb to the late 2010s). Library preparation was by the immunoSEQ multiplex PCR assay. In its TCRdb copy, this immuneACCESS table keeps in-frame sequences only and misses some clones. Where compared with another copy, unresolved V genes explain less than half of these, and the others have no known cause. This sample lists approximately 65,000 clones; roughly 86% were detected once. The ten largest clones capture less than 6.5% of the sample. Sequenced input: PBMCs. These receptors were collected from a human donor in good health. Some clones in this sample may be carry-over from other donors' samples.

V and J are TRBV6-5 and TRBJ1-2; 7 nucleotides agree with TRBD1. The CDR3 sequence is 13 residues long. The germline V gene encodes CDR1 MNHEY and CDR2 SVGAGI. V was clipped by 6 bases and J by 4 bases; unmatched bases: 5. The CDR3: CASSLGTAYGYTF. CDR3 sequence (DNA): TGTGCCAGCAGCCTTGGGACAGCCTATGGCTACACCTTC.

The CDR3 bases are TGTGCCAGCAGCTTAACCGGGGGTGGTCAGCCCCAGCATTTT. Amino acids: CASSLTGGGQPQHF. The chain is built from TRBV7-9 and TRBJ1-5; D perhaps matches TRBD1 (5 bases). Trimming shortened V by 2 bases and J by 6 bases, and 11 bases separated the two germline ends. The length of the CDR3 is 14 residues. The germline CDR1 and CDR2 sequences are SEHNR and FQNEAQ (reference sequence).

The CDR3 bases are TGTGCCAGCAGTGGGGACAGATTGAACACTGAAGCTTTCTTT. As protein: CASSGDRLNTEAFF. The V call is TRBV25-1, the J call TRBJ1-1; 7 nucleotides agree with TRBD1. V dropped 4 bases and J dropped 0; count of bases not matched to a gene: 2. Germline V lookup: CDR1 MGHDK, CDR2 SYGVNS. This CDR3 spans 14 amino acids. Using reference TRBV25-1 and TRBJ1-1 for the parts outside the CDR3, the full variable domain is EADIYQTPRYLVIGTGKKITLECSQTMGHDKMYWYQQDPGMELHLIHYSYGVNSTEKGDLSSESTVSRIRTEHFPLTLESARPSHTSQYLCASSGDRLNTEAFFGQGTRLTVV.

The chain combines TRBV5-1 with TRBJ2-1; D is possibly TRBD2 (6 bases). The CDR3 length is 15 residues. In germline, CDR1 is SGHRS, CDR2 YFSETQ. Trimming removed 0 bases at V and 7 bases at J, with 14 bases between. The CDR3 here is CASSLAAGTRNEQFF. The CDR3 DNA reads TGCGCCAGCAGCTTGGCCGCGGGGACCCGGAATGAGCAGTTCTTC.

This chain joins TRBV5-6 and TRBJ2-7, with 9 nucleotides matching TRBD1. Germline values: CDR1 SGHDT, CDR2 YYEEEE. V gave up 2 bases and J gave up 2 bases; unmatched junction bases: 5. The CDR3 length is 15 residues. The DNA of the CDR3 is TGTGCCAGCAGCTTCCGGGACAGGGCCACCTACGAGCAGTACTTC. Its translation is CASSFRDRATYEQYF.

This rearrangement joins TRBV10-3 to TRBJ2-3; 8 nucleotides match TRBD2. The CDR3 covers 13 residues. The germline gives CDR1 ENHRY, CDR2 SYGVKD. V dropped 10 bases and J dropped 1; count of bases not matched to a gene: 4. The CDR3 DNA sequence: TGTGCCAGCAACGGGGGGGGCACAGATACGCAGTATTTT. This gives the protein CASNGGGTDTQYF.

The rearrangement joins TRBV9 to TRBJ2-6; D is ambiguous. Per germline, CDR1 SGDLS and CDR2 YYNGEE. The CDR3 covers 16 residues. The V end lost 3 bases, the J end lost 0 bases, and 10 bases lay between the germline ends. The CDR3 DNA reads as TGTGCCAGCAGCGCAAGACTCGTCTCTGGGGCCAACGTCCTGACTTTC. It encodes CASSARLVSGANVLTF.

The chain has TRBV27 and TRBJ2-5, with TRBD1 as a possible D gene (6 bases). Trimming took 9 bases from V and 2 from J, leaving 10 bases between them. In germline, CDR1 is MNHEY, CDR2 SMNVEV (reference sequence). The CDR3 is 12 amino acids. The CDR3 coding sequence is TGTGCCAGTGGACAGTCTCAAGAGACCCAGTACTTC. Encoded protein: CASGQSQETQYF.

This clone was observed once. V and J are TRBV19 and TRBJ1-6; a possible D gene is TRBD1 (5 bases). Germline CDR1 reads LNHDA; CDR2 reads SQIVND (reference sequence). V lost 9 bases to trimming and J lost 9 bases, with 18 bases between them. CDR3 length: 14 residues. The CDR3, as DNA: TGTGCCAGACGCCTCTTTGGGGGGGGTTCACCCCTCCACTTT. Its protein is CARRLFGGGSPLHF.

CDR3 bases: TGTGCCAGCAGCCCGACACAGGGGAATGGAAACACCATATATTTT. It yields the protein CASSPTQGNGNTIYF. The chain couples TRBV9 to TRBJ1-3; 7 positions match TRBD1. Germline CDR1 is SGDLS and CDR2 is YYNGEE. V gave up 4 bases and J gave up 3 bases; unmatched junction bases: 7. The CDR3 consists of 15 residues. Filled out from reference TRBV9 and TRBJ1-3, the complete variable domain reads DSGVTQTPKHLITATGQRVTLRCSPRSGDLSVYWYQQSLDQGLQFLIQYYNGEERAKGNILERFSAQQFPDLHSELNLSSLELGDSALYFCASSPTQGNGNTIYFGEGSWLTVV.

This chain connects TRBV5-1 to TRBJ2-5; TRBD2 matches 7 bases. The CDR3 runs 14 residues. V lost 7 bases and J lost 5; bases outside the gene matches: 11. Germline V gene data show CDR1 as SGHRS and CDR2 as YFSETQ. The CDR3: CASQVGTIGETQYF. CDR3 in DNA: TGCGCCAGCCAAGTAGGGACTATCGGGGAGACCCAGTACTTC.

V gene TRBV27 combines with J gene TRBJ1-1; D remains ambiguous. Germline assignment: CDR1 MNHEY and CDR2 SMNVEV (reference sequence). This CDR3 has 12 amino acids. The germline V and J ends were trimmed by 6 bases and 5 bases, with 10 bases remaining between them. The CDR3 protein is CASSPGGTEAFF. The CDR3 DNA is TGTGCCAGCAGCCCCGGAGGGACTGAAGCTTTCTTT.

The chain carries TRBV4-1 and TRBJ2-6; the D gene is possibly TRBD1 (5 bases). The CDR3 has 18 residues. The V gene lost 0 bases and the J gene lost 0 bases, with 12 bases spanning the gap. Germline CDR1 and CDR2: MGHRA and YSYEKL. The CDR3 coding sequence is TGCGCCAGCAGCCAAGACGGACAAAGGCGCTCTGGGGCCAACGTCCTGACTTTC. This codes for CASSQDGQRRSGANVLTF.

A word on this clone: At one of its ends the junction is not consistent with the germline gene, which may arise from a read error. The chain uses TRBV5-4 and TRBJ2-7, with D perhaps TRBD2 (6 bases). The CDR3 spans 13 residues. In germline, CDR1 is SGHNT, CDR2 YYREEE (reference sequence). The CDR3 DNA sequence: TGTGCCAGCAGCAAAGGGGACTCCCACGAGCAGTACTTC. It yields the protein CASSKGDSHEQYF.

The chain joins TRBV5-1 to TRBJ1-2; 7 nucleotides align to TRBD1. V was pared by 6 bases and J by 5 bases, with 13 bases of the junction left unmatched. The CDR3 is made up of 15 amino acids. CDR1 SGHRS and CDR2 YFSETQ come from the germline V gene. The CDR3 nucleotides read TGCGCCAGCAAACCAGACAGGGCCCCGGGATATGGCTACACCTTC. As protein: CASKPDRAPGYGYTF.

This chain uses TRBV4-2 with TRBJ2-5; 9 bases line up with TRBD2. The CDR3 contains 17 residues. The germline V gene encodes CDR1 LGHNA and CDR2 YNFKEQ. Losses at the gene ends were 4 bases for V and 5 bases for J; bases not matched to a gene: 14. As DNA, the CDR3 is TGTGCCAGCAGCCCCCTAGGGGCTAGCGGGGTCTTGGAGACCCAGTACTTC. The encoded protein is CASSPLGASGVLETQYF.

The gene calls are TRBV15 and TRBJ1-2; the D gene is possibly TRBD1 (5 bases). The CDR3 consists of 14 residues. Trimming pared 5 bases from V and 0 bases from J, leaving 10 bases between. The germline gives CDR1 LNHNV, CDR2 YYDKDF (reference sequence). The CDR3 DNA reads TGTGCCACCAGCGGGGGGGGAGCTAACTATGGCTACACCTTC. As protein: CATSGGGANYGYTF.

The chain's CDR3 is CASSRGTSGFYNEQFF. The CDR3 nucleotides read TGTGCCAGCTCGCGAGGGACTAGCGGGTTCTACAATGAGCAGTTCTTC. The rearrangement links TRBV18 to TRBJ2-1, with 12 bases lining up with TRBD2. With V trimmed by 6 bases and J by 3 bases, 6 bases remained unmatched. The CDR3 loop spans 16 amino acids. Germline loops: CDR1 KGHSH, CDR2 LQKENI.

The rearrangement links TRBV7-9 to TRBJ2-2; D is perhaps TRBD1 (6 bases). Germline loops: CDR1 SEHNR, CDR2 FQNEAQ (reference sequence). The CDR3 extends over 15 amino acids. Between the trimmed V and J ends, which lost 1 base and 5 bases, there was a span of 11 bases. The CDR3 region has the DNA TGTGCCAGCAGCTTAGAGCAGGGGTGGACCGGGGAGCTGTTTTTT. Amino acids: CASSLEQGWTGELFF.

This clone appeared a few times. The chain is built from TRBV5-1 and TRBJ2-7; TRBD1 matches at 9 bases. CDR1 SGHRS and CDR2 YFSETQ come from the germline V gene. The trim removed 6 bases at V and 2 bases at J, leaving 12 bases unmatched. CDR3 length: 16 amino acids. CDR3 DNA: TGCGCCAGCAACCTCGGGACAGGGAAAGGGGCCTACGAGCAGTACTTC. This codes for CASNLGTGKGAYEQYF.